The 28 T cell receptor beta chains in this list originate from one sample, sequenced in a study of cytomegalovirus exposure and HLA in healthy donors. PCR employed 60 Vbeta and 13 Jbeta primers. Libraries were prepared by immunoSEQ multiplex PCR; TCRdb keeps only in-frame clonotypes and omits some of them. The sample consists of 100,000 to 150,000 clones, 10% of them appearing once. Sequenced: PBMCs. The receptors shown here come from a young woman in good health and CMV-seropositive.

As regards this clone: This sample also contains other DNA sequences that code for the same CDR3. This chain uses TRBV19 with TRBJ2-7; D is unclear. V shed 4 bases and J shed 0 bases, with 10 bases lying between them. Germline V gene lookup returns CDR1 LNHDA and CDR2 SQIVND (reference sequence). This CDR3 has 14 residues. The CDR3 protein is CASSKAGSSYEQYF. In DNA, the CDR3 is TGTGCCAGTAGTAAGGCAGGATCCTCCTACGAGCAGTACTTC.

The CDR3 protein is CSVEDAGTGVYEQYF. DNA for the CDR3: TGCAGCGTTGAAGATGCTGGGACAGGGGTATACGAGCAGTACTTC. J is TRBJ2-7 and V is TRBV29-1; 10 bases fit TRBD1. This CDR3 is 15 amino acids long. Trimming removed 0 bases from V and 4 bases from J; junction bases left unmatched: 6. Germline V CDR1 and CDR2: SQVTM, ANQGSEA.

The J gene is TRBJ2-1, the V gene TRBV7-9; 7 positions agree with TRBD1. Germline V CDR1 and CDR2: SEHNR, FQNEAQ (reference sequence). With 10 bases clipped from V and 9 bases from J, the junction kept 24 bases outside the gene matches. The CDR3 spans 17 residues. The CDR3 loop is CAIQMGTRMEAGGEQFF. CDR3 bases: TGTGCCATCCAAATGGGTACTAGAATGGAAGCAGGGGGTGAGCAGTTCTTC. The full variable domain, in which reference TRBV7-9 and TRBJ2-1 provide the parts outside the CDR3, is DTGVSQNPRHKITKRGQNVTFRCDPISEHNRLYWYRQTLGQGPEFLTYFQNEAQLEKSRLLSDRFSAERPKGSFSTLEIQRTEQGDSAMYLCAIQMGTRMEAGGEQFFGPGTRLTVL.

The chain has TRBV7-6 and TRBJ1-2; TRBD1 might be the D (5 bases). The CDR3 covers 13 residues. Germline assignment: CDR1 SGHVS and CDR2 FNYEAQ. Deletions cut 10 bases from V and 6 bases from J, with 18 bases between. CDR3 region: CATTPQGSDGYTF. The CDR3 nucleotides read TGTGCCACGACCCCGCAGGGCAGTGATGGCTACACCTTC.

This clone was picked up a small number of times. The V gene is TRBV15, the J gene TRBJ2-1, with D possibly being TRBD2 (6 bases). In germline, CDR1 is LNHNV, CDR2 YYDKDF (reference sequence). This CDR3 has 13 residues. The germline V and J ends were trimmed by 8 bases and 5 bases, with 13 bases remaining between them. CDR3: CATLAPGNNEQFF. In nucleotides, the CDR3 is TGTGCCACCCTAGCGCCGGGTAACAATGAGCAGTTCTTC.

This clone was seen a few times. The chain uses TRBV6-4 and TRBJ2-2; 8 bases are shared with TRBD2. CDR3 length: 14 residues. The V segment lost 7 bases and the J segment 3 bases; nucleotides outside the gene matches: 4. Germline V gene data show CDR1 as MRHNA and CDR2 as SNTAGT. In DNA, the CDR3 is TGTGCCAGCAAGTCCGGGGGGGACACCGGGGAGCTGTTTTTT. This codes for CASKSGGDTGELFF.

The sample holds a few counts of this clone. V is TRBV4-1 and J is TRBJ2-2, with TRBD1 matching over 7 bases. Per germline, CDR1 MGHRA and CDR2 YSYEKL. V dropped 2 bases and J dropped 2; count of bases not matched to a gene: 5. The CDR3 has 16 residues. The CDR3 sequence: CASSQFPGGNTGELFF. CDR3 coding DNA: TGCGCCAGCAGCCAATTCCCAGGGGGTAACACCGGGGAGCTGTTTTTT.

The chain has TRBV6-5 and TRBJ2-7; D unresolved. Germline V CDR1 and CDR2: MNHEY, SVGAGI. This CDR3 region has 13 residues. V lost 1 base to trimming and J lost 5 bases, with 9 bases between them. In DNA form, the CDR3 reads TGTGCCAGCAGTTACTACCCCCGGGACGAGCAGTACTTC. It yields the protein CASSYYPRDEQYF.

This CDR3 reads CASSITGVVGEQYF. CDR3 coding DNA: TGTGCCAGTAGTATAACAGGGGTAGTAGGCGAGCAGTACTTC. The chain combines TRBV19 with TRBJ2-7; 7 bases map to TRBD1. The V gene's germline CDR1 is LNHDA and CDR2 SQIVND (reference sequence). V gave up 2 bases and J gave up 6 bases; unmatched junction bases: 7. This CDR3 comprises 14 residues.

The chain recombines TRBV6-6 with TRBJ2-3; 7 bases agree with TRBD2. The CDR3 extends over 15 amino acids. V dropped 6 bases and J dropped 2; count of bases not matched to a gene: 8. The V gene's germline CDR1 is MNHNY and CDR2 SVGAGI (reference sequence). The CDR3 DNA reads as TGTGCCAGCAGCCAGAGCGGGGCACCCACAGATACGCAGTATTTT. It yields the protein CASSQSGAPTDTQYF.

The sample holds a few counts of this clone. The rearrangement links TRBV7-8 to TRBJ2-5; 11 bases line up with TRBD1. The length of the CDR3 is 15 residues. Trimming cost V 5 bases and J 5 bases; bases outside gene matches: 7. CDR1 is SGHVS, CDR2 FQNEAQ, per germline. The CDR3 reads CASSRSGTGGETQYF. The CDR3 nucleotides are TGTGCCAGCAGCCGATCCGGGACAGGGGGGGAGACCCAGTACTTC.

This clone was seen more than once but under ten times. The chain employs TRBV28 and TRBJ2-3; no reliable D call. V lost 7 bases and J lost 3, with 14 bases in between. This CDR3 has 14 residues. Germline CDR1 is MDHEN and CDR2 is SYDVKM. The CDR3: CASMESQRTDTQYF. The CDR3 nucleotides are TGTGCCAGCATGGAGAGCCAAAGAACAGATACGCAGTATTTT.

This clone has a handful of counts. V gene TRBV9 combines with J gene TRBJ1-4; D not certain. The germline V gene has CDR1 SGDLS and CDR2 YYNGEE. This CDR3 is built from 12 residues. V gave up 3 bases and J gave up 14 bases, with 14 bases separating them. This CDR3 is CASSAPGGRLFF. The CDR3 bases are TGTGCCAGCAGCGCGCCTGGAGGACGGCTGTTTTTT.

The chain recombines TRBV6-5 with TRBJ2-5; 8 nucleotides line up with TRBD1. The J call may be incorrect, as the DNA end agrees better with TRBJ2-7. The CDR3 is made up of 14 amino acids. CDR1 and CDR2 (germline): MNHEY, SVGAGI. In nucleotides, the CDR3 is TGTGCCAGCAGTTACGGACAGGGAATCTACGAGCAGTACTTC. This translates into CASSYGQGIYEQYF.

This clone has a handful of counts. This rearrangement joins TRBV19 to TRBJ1-2; TRBD1 is a possible D gene (5 bases). CDR3 length: 13 residues. V lost 1 base, J lost 5 bases, and 8 bases lay in between. Germline CDR1 and CDR2: LNHDA and SQIVND (reference sequence). This chain's CDR3 is CASSIGEGYGYTF. The CDR3 DNA reads as TGTGCCAGTAGTATAGGGGAGGGGTATGGCTACACCTTC.

In nucleotides, the CDR3 is TGCGCCAGCAGCTTGGACGCCTCGCTAGCGGCCGGGGAGCTGTTTTTT. As protein: CASSLDASLAAGELFF. The V call is TRBV5-1, the J call TRBJ2-2, with 7 nucleotides matching TRBD2. Germline values: CDR1 SGHRS, CDR2 YFSETQ. The CDR3 is made up of 16 amino acids. V was clipped by 0 bases and J by 6 bases; unmatched bases: 8.

The chain recombines TRBV19 with TRBJ1-5, with 12 bases identical to TRBD1. Germline trimming cut 4 bases from V and 1 base from J; bases unmatched to any gene: 8. This CDR3 comprises 18 residues. Germline-derived CDR1 and CDR2 are LNHDA and SQIVND (reference sequence). DNA of the CDR3: TGTGCCAGTAGTACCGGGACAGGGGGCGCGATGAGCAATCAGCCCCAGCATTTT. Translated, it gives CASSTGTGGAMSNQPQHF.

The V and J genes are TRBV6-5 and TRBJ2-1, with 8 bases matching TRBD1. With V trimmed by 6 bases and J by 6 bases, 7 bases remained unmatched. The CDR3 is made up of 14 amino acids. The germline V gene has CDR1 MNHEY and CDR2 SVGAGI. CDR3 DNA: TGTGCCAGCAGACCAGGGACAGGACTCAATGAGCAGTTCTTC. Residues: CASRPGTGLNEQFF.

The V call is TRBV28, the J call TRBJ2-2; 12 bases map to TRBD1. Germline trimming cut 7 bases from V and 6 bases from J; bases unmatched to any gene: 3. The germline V gene encodes CDR1 MDHEN and CDR2 SYDVKM. CDR3 length equals 14 residues. CDR3 DNA: TGTGCCAGCAAGGGACAGGGGGCCCCCGGGGAGCTGTTTTTT. Its protein is CASKGQGAPGELFF.

This sequence joins TRBV18 and TRBJ2-1, with 9 bases that match TRBD2. Per the germline V gene, CDR1 is KGHSH and CDR2 is LQKENI. This CDR3 has 19 amino acids. J lost 0 bases, V lost 3 bases, and 12 bases had no gene match. The CDR3 DNA sequence: TGTGCCAGCTCACCCATTAGCGGGAGCCGGGGGGTCTCCTACAATGAGCAGTTCTTC. Translation: CASSPISGSRGVSYNEQFF.

This clone was seen more than once but under ten times. CDR3 sequence: CATRGLEAGETNEKLFF. The CDR3 DNA is TGTGCCACTCGAGGGCTTGAGGCCGGGGAGACTAATGAAAAACTGTTTTTT. The chain is built from TRBV2 and TRBJ1-4; D is undetermined. V was pared by 10 bases and J by 2 bases, with 23 bases between. Germline CDR1 and CDR2: SNHLY and FYNNEI. CDR3 size: 17 residues.

The chain recombines TRBV28 with TRBJ1-2; the D gene is possibly TRBD1 (5 bases). The CDR3 totals 14 residues. Trimming shortened V by 10 bases and J by 8 bases, and 23 bases separated the two germline ends. CDR1 MDHEN and CDR2 SYDVKM come from the germline V gene. CDR3 nucleotides: TGTGCCACCTCCCTTATACCACAGGTTCCGGGCTACACCTTC. It specifies CATSLIPQVPGYTF.

This chain uses TRBV5-1 with TRBJ2-2; possible D gene TRBD2, 5 bases. Germline CDR1 and CDR2: SGHRS and YFSETQ. The CDR3 covers 17 residues. Trimming removed 1 base at V and 1 base at J, with 14 bases between. Here the CDR3 reads CASSLTGSTMNTGELFF. DNA of the CDR3: TGCGCCAGCAGCTTGACTGGGAGTACGATGAACACCGGGGAGCTGTTTTTT.

The rearrangement links TRBV19 to TRBJ2-5, with 10 bases matching TRBD2. This CDR3 has 16 residues. Looked up from germline, CDR1 is LNHDA and CDR2 is SQIVND (reference sequence). J gave up 4 bases and V 3 bases, and 8 bases lay outside the gene matches. The CDR3 DNA sequence: TGTGCCAGTAGTATGAGCGGGAGGGCCTCTGGAGAGACCCAGTACTTC. It specifies CASSMSGRASGETQYF. The whole variable domain, remainder taken from reference TRBV19 and TRBJ2-5, is DGGITQSPKYLFRKEGQNVTLSCEQNLNHDAMYWYRQDPGQGLRLIYYSQIVNDFQKGDIAEGYSVSREKKESFPLTVTSAQKNPTAFYLCASSMSGRASGETQYFGPGTRLLVL.

This clone was counted only a few times. The chain uses TRBV19 and TRBJ2-1; D is unresolved. Looked up from germline, CDR1 is LNHDA and CDR2 is SQIVND (reference sequence). Deletions cut 6 bases from V and 0 bases from J, with 6 bases between. The CDR3 length is 13 residues. In DNA, the CDR3 is TGTGCCAGTAGCACGAGCTCCTACAATGAGCAGTTCTTC. Translated, it gives CASSTSSYNEQFF.

This rearrangement joins TRBV7-6 to TRBJ1-2; tentatively, D is TRBD1 (5 bases). The CDR3 contains 13 residues. The ends were cut back, 5 bases at V and 3 bases at J, with 10 bases in the middle. Germline V gives CDR1 SGHVS, CDR2 FNYEAQ. CDR3 bases: TGTGCCAGCAGCCCCGGGGGTGACTATGGCTACACCTTC. Protein sequence: CASSPGGDYGYTF. Drawing the rest from reference TRBV7-6 and TRBJ1-2, the complete variable domain is GAGVSQSPRYKVTKRGQDVALRCDPISGHVSLYWYRQALGQGPEFLTYFNYEAQQDKSGLPNDRFSAERPEGSISTLTIQRTEQRDSAMYRCASSPGGDYGYTFGSGTRLTVV.

The rearrangement uses TRBV30 and TRBJ1-1, with D hard to call. CDR3 size: 10 residues. The germline V gene encodes CDR1 GTSNPN and CDR2 SVGIG (reference sequence). The V end lost 3 bases, the J end lost 3 bases, and 2 bases lay between the germline ends. The CDR3 DNA follows: TGTGCCTGGAGCGACACTGAAGCTTTCTTT. This encodes CAWSDTEAFF.

The rearrangement joins TRBV28 to TRBJ1-6; D is possibly TRBD1 (5 bases). CDR3 size: 15 residues. Germline CDR1 is MDHEN and CDR2 is SYDVKM. The germline V and J ends were trimmed by 3 bases and 8 bases, with 14 bases remaining between them. CDR3 sequence: CASSFQGRGDSPLHF. CDR3 nucleotide sequence: TGTGCCAGCAGTTTCCAAGGGCGGGGGGATTCACCCCTCCACTTT.